The rows below give T cell receptor beta chains drawn from one sample of a study of shared T cell receptors in the human thymus. This table comes from immunoSEQ multiplex PCR, and its TCRdb copy is limited to in-frame clones, with some not included. The sample has 700,000 to 750,000 clones, 80% to 90% seen once; the top ten hold around 0.01%. Another study also made use of these data, one on human thymus T cells.

The specimen was thymocytes. Every receptor here comes from a girl under three years old with a congenital heart defect. Each CDR3 is given with its conserved first and last residue. D genes are given only for firm matches. Clone size is given for some rows only: seen once, a few or many times, or a class if the clone is expanded.

len	j_gene	d_gene	v_gene	abundance	CDR3nt	CDR3aa
14	TRBJ1-1	TRBD1	TRBV7-9	-	TGTGCCAGCAGCTTACCGACAGGGGACACTGAAGCTTTCTTT	CASSLPTGDTEAFF
16	TRBJ2-7	-	TRBV27	-	TGTGCCAGCAGCCCTAGGGGGGGACCCCCTCCCCACGAGCAGTACTTC	CASSPRGGPPPHEQYF
17	TRBJ2-5	TRBD2	TRBV4-2	-	TGTGCCAGCAGCCAAGCCTCGCGGGGGGCAACCCAAGAGACCCAGTACTTC	CASSQASRGATQETQYF
18	TRBJ2-2	-	TRBV4-2	few	TGTGCCAGCAGCCATGCCTCCCAATCCCAGGGGTTCACCGGGGAGCTGTTTTTT	CASSHASQSQGFTGELFF
15	TRBJ2-7	-	TRBV9	-	TGTGCCAGCAGCCCTCAAAGCACCGGGTTCTACGAGCAGTACTTC	CASSPQSTGFYEQYF
15	TRBJ2-1	-	TRBV9	-	TGTGCCAGCAGCGTCGGCGGGGTATTCAACAATGAGCAGTTCTTC	CASSVGGVFNNEQFF
14	TRBJ2-1	-	TRBV5-4	-	TGTGCCAGCAGGATGAGTGGTCCCTACAATGAGCAGTTCTTC	CASRMSGPYNEQFF
12	TRBJ1-1	-	TRBV29-1	-	TGCAGCGTTGAATTCCCGGGGACTGAAGCTTTCTTT	CSVEFPGTEAFF
14	TRBJ1-1	-	TRBV9	-	TGTGCCAGCAGCATAACCGGGGAGAACACTGAAGCTTTCTTT	CASSITGENTEAFF
15	TRBJ2-5	TRBD1	TRBV6-6	once	TGTGCCAGCAGACTGGACAGGGGGAGGCAAGAGACCCAGTACTTC	CASRLDRGRQETQYF
15	TRBJ1-5	-	TRBV4-1	-	TGCGCCAGCAGCCCGGCGGCAGGGTGGAATCAGCCCCAGCATTTT	CASSPAAGWNQPQHF
15	TRBJ1-2	-	TRBV28	-	TGTGCCAGCAGTTTTGATCCCATAGCTAACTATGGCTACACCTTC	CASSFDPIANYGYTF
14	TRBJ2-3	-	TRBV5-1	-	TGCGCCAGCAGCTCCCGGGACATGACAGATACGCAGTATTTT	CASSSRDMTDTQYF
15	TRBJ1-2	-	TRBV9	-	TGTGCCAGCAGCCCTAAGACGAGGGTCGGCTATGGCTACACCTTC	CASSPKTRVGYGYTF
15	TRBJ2-1	-	TRBV4-1	-	TGCGCCAGCAGCCAAGATTGGTGGCACCCAAATGAGCAGTTCTTC	CASSQDWWHPNEQFF
15	TRBJ2-1	TRBD2	TRBV10-3	once	TGTGCCATCAGTGAACCTACTAGCGCGGACAATGAGCAGTTCTTC	CAISEPTSADNEQFF
11	TRBJ2-5	-	TRBV6-5	-	TGTGCCAGCAGCCTTGAGGGGACCCAGTACTTC	CASSLEGTQYF
15	TRBJ2-2	-	TRBV27	-	TGTGCCAGCAGCTTTACAGGGCGGTCCACCGGGGAGCTGTTTTTT	CASSFTGRSTGELFF
19	TRBJ1-1	-	TRBV4-1	-	TGCGCCAGCAGCCAAGAACACCAGGATCACTCTACGATGGGCACTGAAGCTTTCTTT	CASSQEHQDHSTMGTEAFF
14	TRBJ2-7	TRBD1	TRBV11-1	-	TGTGCCAGCAGTAACCGGGACAGGGTCTACGAGCAGTACTTC	CASSNRDRVYEQYF
11	TRBJ2-7	-	TRBV30	-	TGTGCCTGGAGTGGGCTAGGCGAGCAGTACTTC	CAWSGLGEQYF
16	TRBJ1-1	-	TRBV15	-	TGTGCCACCAGCAGCTGGATGGGGGGTCGGGGAACTGAAGCTTTCTTT	CATSSWMGGRGTEAFF
15	TRBJ2-3	TRBD2	TRBV15	-	TGTGCCACCAGCAGACCCGGGACTATCCCAGATACGCAGTATTTT	CATSRPGTIPDTQYF
15	TRBJ1-6	-	TRBV27	once	TGTGCCAGCCGTGGGCAGGGAAGGGTTAATTCACCCCTCCACTTT	CASRGQGRVNSPLHF
17	TRBJ1-4	TRBD1	TRBV4-3	-	TGCGCCAGCAGCCAAGGCAGTGGGACAGAACGTAATGAAAAACTGTTTTTT	CASSQGSGTERNEKLFF
11	TRBJ2-7	-	TRBV18	-	TGTGCCAGCTCAGTAAATGACGAGCAGTACTTC	CASSVNDEQYF
15	TRBJ2-1	-	TRBV27	-	TGTGCCAGCAGTTCCCGTGGCGGGGTGAACAATGAGCAGTTCTTC	CASSSRGGVNNEQFF
17	TRBJ1-5	TRBD1	TRBV27	-	TGTGCCAGCAGTTTACAAGGCGGACAGGGGATTAATCAGCCCCAGCATTTT	CASSLQGGQGINQPQHF
16	TRBJ2-6	TRBD2	TRBV7-9	-	TGTGCCAGCAACTTGAACGGGGGGGCAGGGGCCAACGTCCTGACTTTC	CASNLNGGAGANVLTF
17	TRBJ1-6	TRBD1	TRBV2	-	TGTGCCAGCAGTGTCACAGGGGGAAGCTCCTATAATTCACCCCTCCACTTT	CASSVTGGSSYNSPLHF
18	TRBJ1-3	-	TRBV15	once	TGTGCCACCAGCAGGAGGGGGATCAGGCAGAGCTCTGGAAACACCATATATTTT	CATSRRGIRQSSGNTIYF
15	TRBJ1-3	TRBD1	TRBV4-3	once	TGCGCCAGCAGCCCCGGACAGGGGGTTGGAAACACCATATATTTT	CASSPGQGVGNTIYF
13	TRBJ2-7	-	TRBV2	-	TGTGCCAGCCGTGACAGGCCTGACTACGAGCAGTACTTC	CASRDRPDYEQYF